These 14 T cell receptor beta chains were all obtained from the same sample, sequenced in a study of vaccination effects on CD4 cells after COVID-19. This table comes from immunoSEQ multiplex PCR, and its TCRdb copy is limited to in-frame clones, with some not included. Among 40,000 to 50,000 clones listed, over 75% were seen once. What these receptors recognize is not known. Before any sequencing was done, the ViraFEST assay used viral peptide pools to expand antigen-specific CD4+ T cells. Researchers isolated CD4+ T cells once approximately eleven days of culture had elapsed. None of the vaccinated had previously contracted SARS-CoV-2, and their nucleocapsid antibodies tested negative. Sequencing was performed on CD4+ T cells from PBMCs cultured with HCoV-NL63 spike peptides, taken before COVID-19 vaccination. These receptors all stem from a human donor who received a COVID-19 vaccine.

The genes are TRBV30 and TRBJ1-2; 8 bases are shared with TRBD1. Per the germline V gene, CDR1 is GTSNPN and CDR2 is SVGIG (reference sequence). CDR3 length: 13 amino acids. Trimming cost V 3 bases and J 3 bases; bases outside gene matches: 3. CDR3: CAWSAGGDYGYTF. CDR3 sequence (DNA): TGTGCCTGGAGCGCAGGGGGCGACTATGGCTACACCTTC.

This clone was recorded once. This chain joins TRBV4-2 and TRBJ2-7, with 9 bases aligning to TRBD2. Germline CDR1 is LGHNA and CDR2 is YNFKEQ. The V segment lost 6 bases and the J segment 0 bases; nucleotides outside the gene matches: 12. The CDR3 loop spans 17 amino acids. The CDR3 DNA is TGTGCCAGCAGTCAGGAGGCGGGGGGGACCAGCTCCTACGAGCAGTACGTC. It encodes CASSQEAGGTSSYEQYV.

The V call is TRBV10-1, the J call TRBJ1-5; D is undetermined. The CDR3 has 12 amino acids. V was shortened by 10 bases and J by 6 bases, with 13 bases between the two germline ends. Germline CDR1 is WNHNN and CDR2 is SYGVQD (reference sequence). Here the CDR3 reads CATPGIGQPQHF. CDR3 sequence (DNA): TGCGCCACCCCGGGCATCGGTCAGCCCCAGCATTTT.

V is TRBV9 and J is TRBJ2-7; 8 bases agree with TRBD2. Trimming at V came to 7 bases and at J to 2 bases, leaving 11 bases not matched to a gene. CDR1 is SGDLS and CDR2 is YYNGEE in the germline V gene. The CDR3 runs to 15 residues. CDR3 nucleotide sequence: TGTGCCAGCGGTGGAAGTAGCGGGGTAACCTACGAGCAGTACGTC. Protein product: CASGGSSGVTYEQYV.

This chain joins TRBV19 and TRBJ1-1, with TRBD1 matching 9 bases. V was clipped by 7 bases and J by 4 bases; unmatched bases: 7. This CDR3 is built from 14 residues. Germline CDR1 is LNHDA and CDR2 is SQIVND (reference sequence). The CDR3 DNA follows: TGTGCCAGTACCCTTTTGGACAGGGGCACTGAAGCTTTCTTT. It codes for CASTLLDRGTEAFF.

This clone was seen a handful of times. The chain recombines TRBV25-1 with TRBJ1-1; TRBD1 aligns across 9 bases. With V trimmed by 7 bases and J by 2 bases, 8 bases remained unmatched. The CDR3 has 15 residues. Germline assignment: CDR1 MGHDK and CDR2 SYGVNS. DNA of the CDR3: TGTGCCAGCACCAAAGCGGGACAGGGCAACACTGAAGCTTTCTTT. Amino acids: CASTKAGQGNTEAFF.

The V and J genes are TRBV7-3 and TRBJ2-3; D is possibly TRBD1 (5 bases). Looked up from germline, CDR1 is SGHTA and CDR2 is FQGTGA. With 5 bases removed from V and 0 bases from J, the gap between germline ends came to 12 bases. This CDR3 is 15 amino acids long. The CDR3 is CASSPQGISTDTQYF. The CDR3 DNA follows: TGTGCCAGCAGCCCCCAGGGTATTAGCACAGATACGCAGTATTTT.

CDR3: CATSDARTGGVEKLFF. Here the CDR3 DNA reads TGTGCCACCAGTGACGCGCGGACAGGGGGTGTTGAAAAACTGTTTTTT. The chain carries TRBV24-1 and TRBJ1-4, with 10 positions matching TRBD1. CDR3 length: 16 amino acids. J was trimmed by 7 bases and V by 4 bases; bases with no gene match: 8. Germline assignment: CDR1 KGHDR and CDR2 SFDVKD.

The chain is built from TRBV6-5 and TRBJ2-7, with 10 positions matching TRBD2. The CDR3 length is 14 residues. The V and J ends lost 8 bases and 3 bases, in that order; junction bases with no gene match: 7. CDR1 is MNHEY and CDR2 is SVGAGI in the germline V gene. CDR3 in DNA: TGTGCCAGCTCCATAGCGGGGGGCAGCTACGAGCAGTACGTC. Encoded protein: CASSIAGGSYEQYV.

The rearrangement uses TRBV11-2 and TRBJ2-7, with D unresolved. CDR1 is SGHAT, CDR2 FQNNGV, per germline. The CDR3 loop spans 15 amino acids. V lost 0 bases to trimming and J lost 6 bases, with 15 bases between them. CDR3 nucleotides: TGTGCCAGCAGCTTAGATAGGGCTATCCCTGGCGAGCAGTACGTC. Its translation is CASSLDRAIPGEQYV.

The CDR3 coding sequence is TGTGCCAGCAGTTACGATCGATCCCCCAACTATGGCTACACCTTC. Its protein is CASSYDRSPNYGYTF. The V call is TRBV6-5, the J call TRBJ1-2; D gene unclear. The V and J ends lost 2 bases and 2 bases respectively, with 12 bases between them. This CDR3 contains 15 residues. Germline CDR1 reads MNHEY; CDR2 reads SVGAGI.

The V and J genes are TRBV7-2 and TRBJ1-2; 9 bases are a match to TRBD1. This CDR3 has 19 residues. V dropped 4 bases and J dropped 3; count of bases not matched to a gene: 18. Germline V gives CDR1 SGHTA, CDR2 FQGNSA. The CDR3 DNA follows: TGTGCCAGCAGCTCCAATTGGAGTCGAAGGCGGACAGGGGACTATGGCTACACCTTC. Translating it yields CASSSNWSRRRTGDYGYTF. Looking up the rest from reference TRBV7-2 and TRBJ1-2 gives the full variable domain: GAGVSQSPSNKVTEKGKDVELRCDPISGHTALYWYRQSLGQGLEFLIYFQGNSAPDKSGLPSDRFSAERTGGSVSTLTIQRTQQEDSAVYLCASSSNWSRRRTGDYGYTFGSGTRLTVV.

Only one count was recorded for this clone. The CDR3 here is CATSDSTGFDEQFF. Written as DNA, the CDR3 is TGTGCCACCAGTGATTCGACAGGGTTCGATGAGCAGTTCTTC. The chain carries TRBV24-1 and TRBJ2-1; 7 nucleotides match TRBD1. Trimming removed 2 bases from V and 8 bases from J; junction bases left unmatched: 5. This CDR3 spans 14 amino acids. Germline lookup yields CDR1 KGHDR and CDR2 SFDVKD.

This clone was recorded only once. This chain links TRBV5-6 with TRBJ2-7; the D gene is possibly TRBD2 (6 bases). The germline V gene encodes CDR1 SGHDT and CDR2 YYEEEE. This CDR3 is built from 15 residues. The V end was cut by 4 bases, the J end by 0 bases, with 14 bases between. CDR3 residues: CASSRAGGSSYEQYV. CDR3 nucleotides: TGTGCCAGCAGCCGTGCCGGGGGTAGCTCCTACGAGCAGTACGTC.